Detailed here is one TCR beta chain. Its matching antigen is unknown. This sample was taken from a study of T cells in women clearing cervical HPV infection. Overall study context: HLA type stays a possible confounder, typing being limited.

Sequencing used immunoSEQ multiplex PCR; TCRdb keeps in-frame clones, though not all of them. Listed are tens of thousands of clones; roughly 7% falls within the top ten. Study-wide points: Each sample's T-cell count was unknown, possibly confounding richness.

The specimen sequenced was blood buffy coat. The sequence was collected from a woman between 18 and 70 years old with a cervical HPV16 infection that either progressed to CIN3+ or cleared (not recorded which).

The CDR3 sequence: CASSILGRGGETAFF. The covered CDR3 bases are TGTGCCAGTAGTATCCTGGGGCGCGGGGGGGAGACA. This chain links TRBV19 with TRBJ1-1; possibly TRBD1 for D (5 bases). Read data end 3 residues before the CDR3 end; the end is taken from the germline J gene. This CDR3 has 15 amino acids. CDR1 is LNHDA and CDR2 is SQIVND in the germline V gene (reference sequence).